This T cell receptor beta chain comes out of a study of vaccination and CD4 T cells after COVID-19. Study overall: Convalescent donors were composed of six males and four females, of whom two were Hispanic. Overlapping peptides covering the spike proteins of SARS-CoV-2, HCoV-NL63, HCoV-OC43 and HCoV-229E were added to stimulate cells.

Germline CDR1 reads LNHDA; CDR2 reads SQIVND (reference sequence). The CDR3 totals 12 residues. The germline V and J ends were trimmed by 3 bases and 5 bases, with 8 bases remaining between them. Sequence data for DNA of cultured CD4+ T cells were generated by the Oncomine TCR Beta short-read assay. Using the QIAamp micro DNA kit, genomic DNA was extracted from the CD4+ T cells that had been cultured. In TCRdb, the PCR reads were re-called with MiXCR into one record per CDR3 protein. The profile covers approximately 11,000 distinct CDR3 sequences, with less than 40% appearing a single time and around 24% taken by the ten largest. Treatment noted: roughly nine-day PBMC culture with coronavirus spike peptide pools or control peptides (ViraFEST assay). Negative selection was the method that isolated CD4+ T cells after around 10 days of culture. Details on this clonotype: Its antigen remains unknown.

This clonotype originated in a human donor with COVID-19. V gene TRBV19 combines with J gene TRBJ2-7, with D uncertain. Sequencing was carried out using cultured CD4+ T cells from blood. The CDR3 here is CASSMGFHEQYF. Here the CDR3 DNA reads TGTGCCAGTAGTATGGGGTTCCACGAGCAGTACTTC.